These 14 T cell receptor beta chains came from one sample sequenced in a study of blood T cells in healthy people across ages. The second PCR ran about 6 to 12 cycles with a sample-barcoded 5' primer and J-beta primers. TCRdb reprocessed the 5' RACE reads via MiXCR and lists one record per CDR3 protein. The sample shows about 1.5 million distinct CDR3 sequences, 35% to 45% of them seen only once. Sample: blood. The receptors were gathered from a woman between 18 and 29 years old in good health.

The J gene is TRBJ2-3, the V gene TRBV4-2; 12 bases fit TRBD2. This CDR3 comprises 17 residues. CDR1 and CDR2 from the germline V gene are LGHNA and YNFKEQ. The J segment lost 4 bases and the V segment lost 4 bases, leaving 9 bases of the junction unmatched. The chain's CDR3 is CASSLTGLAGSPDTQYF. The CDR3 DNA is TGTGCCAGCAGCCTCACCGGACTAGCGGGGTCGCCAGATACGCAGTATTTT.

Comment on this clonotype: This may be a read error: a much more frequent sequence differs by one nucleotide. The chain uses TRBV6-5 and TRBJ2-3; possible D gene TRBD2, 5 bases. Trimming left V 5 bases short and J 4 bases short, with 13 bases between. The CDR3 has 14 amino acids. Germline V CDR1 and CDR2: MNHEY, SVGAGI. CDR3 sequence reads: CASSDVGVPDTQYF. The CDR3 nucleotides read TGTGCCAGCAGTGACGTCGGGGTTCCAGATACGCAGTATTTT.

To note about this clonotype: A read error may account for a junction end that differs from germline. The gene calls are TRBV12-3 or TRBV12-4 and TRBJ2-1, with TRBD2 matching over 7 bases. TRBJ2-7 explains the end of the DNA better; the J call may be wrong. The CDR3 is 17 amino acids. CDR3 DNA: TGTGACAGCAGCTCCCGCGGGAGCGGGTCCTCCTACAATGAGCAGTACTTC. This codes for CDSSSRGSGSSYNEQYF.

The chain joins TRBV20-1 to TRBJ1-1; 7 nucleotides line up with TRBD1. CDR3 length: 13 residues. The V and J ends lost 3 bases and 3 bases, in that order; junction bases with no gene match: 4. CDR1 and CDR2 (germline): DFQATT, SNEGSKA (reference sequence). The CDR3 here is CSARDRTYTEAFF. As DNA, the CDR3 is TGCAGTGCTAGGGACAGGACTTACACTGAAGCTTTCTTT.

This rearrangement joins TRBV11-2 to TRBJ2-1, with 7 bases identical to TRBD2. CDR1 and CDR2 from the germline V gene are SGHAT and FQNNGV. There are 19 residues in the CDR3. The junction had 19 bases not matched to a gene; V was cut back by 0 bases and J by 8 bases. CDR3 amino acids: CASSLDLSGRASFYYEQFF. The CDR3 nucleotides read TGTGCCAGCAGCTTAGATCTAAGTGGGAGGGCCTCATTTTACTATGAGCAGTTCTTC.

The chain has TRBV30 and TRBJ2-7; 7 nucleotides line up with TRBD2. The CDR3 is 14 amino acids. The J segment lost 3 bases and the V segment lost 1 base, leaving 6 bases of the junction unmatched. Germline V gene data show CDR1 as GTSNPN and CDR2 as SVGIG (reference sequence). The CDR3 region is CAWSEGLMGYEQYF. The CDR3 bases are TGTGCCTGGAGTGAGGGACTAATGGGCTACGAGCAGTACTTC. Based on the CDR3 plus reference TRBV30 and TRBJ2-7, the full variable domain is SQTIHQWPATLVQPVGSPLSLECTVEGTSNPNLYWYRQAAGRGLQLLFYSVGIGQISSEVPQNLSASRPQDRQFILSSKKLLLSDSGFYLCAWSEGLMGYEQYFGPGTRLTVT.

V gene TRBV2 combines with J gene TRBJ2-1; D perhaps matches TRBD1 (6 bases). The CDR3 runs 13 residues. CDR1 is SNHLY and CDR2 is FYNNEI in the germline V gene. Trimming removed 4 bases at V and 8 bases at J, with 12 bases between. DNA for the CDR3: TGTGCCAGCAGTGTCCAGGGGATAGATGAGCAGTTCTTC. Protein sequence: CASSVQGIDEQFF.

Only a few counts were recorded for this clonotype. This sequence joins TRBV7-2 and TRBJ1-5; 11 bases are shared with TRBD1. Germline CDR1 reads SGHTA; CDR2 reads FQGNSA. V lost 5 bases to trimming and J lost 6 bases; unmatched junction nucleotides: 6. This CDR3 region has 15 residues. CDR3 sequence: CASSREGQGGQPQHF. CDR3 sequence (DNA): TGTGCCAGCAGCAGAGAGGGACAGGGGGGTCAGCCCCAGCATTTT.

V usage is TRBV20-1 and J usage is TRBJ1-1; D remains ambiguous. The CDR3 has 10 amino acids. The germline V gene has CDR1 DFQATT and CDR2 SNEGSKA (reference sequence). The germline V and J ends were trimmed by 3 bases and 6 bases, with 5 bases remaining between them. The CDR3 bases are TGCAGTGCTAGGATTTCTGAAGCTTTCTTT. Its protein product is CSARISEAFF.

This clonotype was counted only a few times. This rearrangement joins TRBV27 to TRBJ2-1; a weak D match, TRBD1 (5 bases). Germline V gene sequence: CDR1 MNHEY, CDR2 SMNVEV (reference sequence). The CDR3 has 13 amino acids. Trimming left V 0 bases short and J 5 bases short, with 5 bases between. The CDR3 DNA follows: TGTGCCAGCAGTTTATCGACAGACAATGAGCAGTTCTTC. Translating it yields CASSLSTDNEQFF.

There are a few counts of this clonotype. This chain joins TRBV29-1 and TRBJ2-7, with D uncertain. This CDR3 contains 13 residues. Trimming took 4 bases from V and 4 from J, leaving 14 bases between them. Germline V gene lookup returns CDR1 SQVTM and CDR2 ANQGSEA. CDR3 sequence reads: CSVVDGVLYEQYF. The DNA for the CDR3 is TGCAGCGTTGTTGACGGAGTGCTATACGAGCAGTACTTC.

This clonotype has at least ten counts. The gene calls are TRBV20-1 and TRBJ1-5; D not certain. CDR1 and CDR2 (germline): DFQATT, SNEGSKA (reference sequence). The CDR3 spans 14 residues. V lost 0 bases and J 7 bases, leaving 13 bases between the germline ends. The CDR3 spells CSARDRSSGQPQHF. The CDR3 DNA reads as TGCAGTGCTAGAGATAGGAGTTCCGGGCAGCCCCAGCATTTT.

This clonotype was seen at least ten times. The J gene is TRBJ2-3, the V gene TRBV4-1; 9 bases align to TRBD1. Germline V gene sequence: CDR1 MGHRA, CDR2 YSYEKL. J was trimmed by 3 bases and V by 1 base; bases with no gene match: 2. The CDR3 loop spans 15 amino acids. The CDR3, as DNA: TGCGCCAGCAGCCAAGTAGACAGGGGGACAGATACGCAGTATTTT. It is translated as CASSQVDRGTDTQYF.

This CDR3 reads CASSQGKGGETQYF. Written as DNA, the CDR3 is TGCGCCAGCAGCCAAGGCAAGGGTGGGGAGACCCAGTACTTC. The chain links TRBV4-1 to TRBJ2-5; D is ambiguous. V was cut by 1 base and J by 5 bases, with 11 bases left in between. Germline CDR1 MGHRA, CDR2 YSYEKL. This CDR3 is 14 amino acids long.